The T cell receptor beta chain under discussion was sequenced for a study of neurological immune-mediated disorders. Study conclusions and caveats: In HTLV-1-associated myelopathy, TCR clonal expansion was greatest, and in multiple sclerosis it was least, below healthy controls.

Looked up from germline, CDR1 is SGDLS and CDR2 is YYNGEE. V dropped 0 bases and J dropped 2 bases, with 12 bases sitting between them. The CDR3 spans 15 residues. The cDNA was produced through 5'RACE with 10-nucleotide random UMIs. A single record per CDR3 protein comes from TCRdb applying MiXCR to the 5' RACE reads. This table has 45,000 to 55,000 distinct CDR3 sequences, around 3.1% appearing once. This clonotype has just a few counts. Its antigen is still unknown. The receptor was derived from a man in his forties with multiple sclerosis. Specimen: PBMCs. The V gene is TRBV9, the J gene TRBJ2-7, with D possibly being TRBD1 (5 bases). The CDR3 sequence is CASSVGQGITYEQYF. The CDR3 DNA reads TGTGCCAGCAGCGTAGGTCAGGGTATAACCTACGAGCAGTACTTC. The full variable domain, completed using reference TRBV9 and TRBJ2-7, is DSGVTQTPKHLITATGQRVTLRCSPRSGDLSVYWYQQSLDQGLQFLIQYYNGEERAKGNILERFSAQQFPDLHSELNLSSLELGDSALYFCASSVGQGITYEQYFGPGTRLTVT.